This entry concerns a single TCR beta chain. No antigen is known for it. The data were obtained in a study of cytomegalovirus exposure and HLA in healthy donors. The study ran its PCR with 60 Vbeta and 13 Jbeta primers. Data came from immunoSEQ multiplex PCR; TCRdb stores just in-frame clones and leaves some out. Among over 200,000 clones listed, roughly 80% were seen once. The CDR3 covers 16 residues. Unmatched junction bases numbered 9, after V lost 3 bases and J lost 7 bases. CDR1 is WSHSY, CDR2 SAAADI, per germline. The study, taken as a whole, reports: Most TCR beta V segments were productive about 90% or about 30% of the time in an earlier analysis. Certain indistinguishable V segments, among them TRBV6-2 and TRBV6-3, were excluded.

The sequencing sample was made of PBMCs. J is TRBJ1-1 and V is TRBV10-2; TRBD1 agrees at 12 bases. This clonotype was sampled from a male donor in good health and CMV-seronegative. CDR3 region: CASSDLGTGGVDEAFF. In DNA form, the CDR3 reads TGCGCCAGCAGTGATTTGGGGACAGGGGGCGTCGATGAAGCTTTCTTT.